The clone carrying this TCR beta chain was counted only a few times. Antigen unknown. The data belong to a study of T cells after yellow fever vaccination. Study conclusions and caveats: Secondary responses were weaker yet peaked faster, day 5 versus 15. The booster saw the reappearance of most primary-vaccination clones (about 95% CD4, 80% to 90% CD8).

The germline gives CDR1 LNHDA, CDR2 SQIVND (reference sequence). This CDR3 has 14 amino acids. The V and J ends lost 4 bases and 2 bases respectively, with 11 bases between them. TCRdb fed the 5' RACE reads into MiXCR, producing one record per CDR3 protein. The sample records a few hundred thousand distinct CDR3 sequences, roughly a sixth being singletons. The rearrangement uses TRBV19 and TRBJ1-2; D is uncertain. The sample in question was PBMCs, obtained 5 to 6 days after the first yellow fever vaccination. The sequence was obtained from a young man who received the YFV17D yellow fever vaccine. In DNA form, the CDR3 reads TGTGCCAGTAGTACCTGGACGGACAACTATGGCTACACCTTC. Its protein is CASSTWTDNYGYTF.